This T cell receptor (beta chain) was captured in a study of blood T cell repertoires in COVID-19. The assay was immunoSEQ multiplex PCR, and TCRdb's table has in-frame clones only and misses some. The data show approximately 100,000 clones, 70% to 85% seen once. This clone was observed a few times. Germline trimming cut 3 bases from V and 8 bases from J; bases unmatched to any gene: 5. The CDR3 has 13 residues. Germline CDR1 and CDR2: SGHAT and FQNNGV. The chain is built from TRBV11-2 and TRBJ1-2; 8 positions match TRBD1. The clonotype comes from a woman of 80 years or more with active or convalescent COVID-19. The source material was peripheral blood. The CDR3 sequence: CASSFQGALGYTF. The CDR3 DNA follows: TGTGCCAGCAGCTTTCAGGGGGCGCTGGGCTACACCTTC.